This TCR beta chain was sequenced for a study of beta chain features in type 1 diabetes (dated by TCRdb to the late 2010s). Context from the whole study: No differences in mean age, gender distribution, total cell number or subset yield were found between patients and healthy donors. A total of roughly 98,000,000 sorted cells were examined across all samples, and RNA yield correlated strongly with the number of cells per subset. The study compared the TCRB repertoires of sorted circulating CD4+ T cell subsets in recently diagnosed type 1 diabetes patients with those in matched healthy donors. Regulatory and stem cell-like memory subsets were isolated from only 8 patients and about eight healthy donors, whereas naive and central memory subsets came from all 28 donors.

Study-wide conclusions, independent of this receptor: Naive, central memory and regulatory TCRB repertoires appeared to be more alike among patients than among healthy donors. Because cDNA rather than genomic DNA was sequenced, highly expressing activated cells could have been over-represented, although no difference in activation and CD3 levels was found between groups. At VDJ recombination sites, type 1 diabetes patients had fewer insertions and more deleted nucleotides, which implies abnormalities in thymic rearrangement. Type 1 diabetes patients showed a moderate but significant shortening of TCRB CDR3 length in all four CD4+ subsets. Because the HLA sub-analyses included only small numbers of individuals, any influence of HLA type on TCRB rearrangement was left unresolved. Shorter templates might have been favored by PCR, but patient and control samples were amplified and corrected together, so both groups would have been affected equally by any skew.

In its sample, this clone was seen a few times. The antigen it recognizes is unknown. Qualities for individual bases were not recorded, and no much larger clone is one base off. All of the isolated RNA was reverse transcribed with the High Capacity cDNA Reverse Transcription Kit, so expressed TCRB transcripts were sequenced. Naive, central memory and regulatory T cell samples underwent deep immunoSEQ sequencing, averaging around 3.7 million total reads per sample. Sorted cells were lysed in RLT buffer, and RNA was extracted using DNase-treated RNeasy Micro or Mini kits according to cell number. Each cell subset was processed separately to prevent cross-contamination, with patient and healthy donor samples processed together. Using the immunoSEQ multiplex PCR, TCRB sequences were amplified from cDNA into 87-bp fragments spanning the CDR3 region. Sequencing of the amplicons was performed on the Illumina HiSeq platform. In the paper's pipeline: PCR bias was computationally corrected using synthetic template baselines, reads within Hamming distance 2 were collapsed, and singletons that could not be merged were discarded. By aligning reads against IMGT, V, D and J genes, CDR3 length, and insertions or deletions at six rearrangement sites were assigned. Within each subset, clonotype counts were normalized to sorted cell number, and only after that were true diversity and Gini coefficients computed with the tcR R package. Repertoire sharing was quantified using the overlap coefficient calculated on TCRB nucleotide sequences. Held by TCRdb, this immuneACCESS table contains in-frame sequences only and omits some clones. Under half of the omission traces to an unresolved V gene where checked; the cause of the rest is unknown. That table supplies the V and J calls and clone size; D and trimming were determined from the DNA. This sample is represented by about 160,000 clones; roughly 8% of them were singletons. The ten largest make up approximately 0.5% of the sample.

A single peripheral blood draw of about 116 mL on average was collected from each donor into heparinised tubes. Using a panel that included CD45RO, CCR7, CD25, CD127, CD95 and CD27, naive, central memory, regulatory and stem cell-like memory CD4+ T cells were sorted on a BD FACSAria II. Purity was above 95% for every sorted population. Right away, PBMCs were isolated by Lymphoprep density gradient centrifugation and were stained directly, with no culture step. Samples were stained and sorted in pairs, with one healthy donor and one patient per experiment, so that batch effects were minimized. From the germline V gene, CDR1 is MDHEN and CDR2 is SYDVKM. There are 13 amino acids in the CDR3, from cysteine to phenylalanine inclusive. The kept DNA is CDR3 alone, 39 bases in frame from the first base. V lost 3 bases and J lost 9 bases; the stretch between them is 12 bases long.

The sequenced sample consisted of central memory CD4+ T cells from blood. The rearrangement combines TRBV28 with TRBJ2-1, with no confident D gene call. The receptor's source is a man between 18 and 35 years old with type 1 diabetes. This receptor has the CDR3 CASSFLPVGEQFF. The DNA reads TGTGCCAGCAGTTTCCTCCCCGTCGGTGAGCAGTTCTTC.